This section outlines one TCR beta chain sequence together with its context. Its antigen remains unknown. The sample comes from a study of T cell responses to AZD1222 COVID-19 vaccine. Study-wide background: Second-dose intervals near 4 or 12 weeks were combined. Study observations and caveats: Only a handful of AZD1222 recipients, several in all, had baseline seropositivity. The repertoires were collected only after the peak T cell response. The donors showed a predominance of white British ancestry and of females, with possible underestimation of clonal diversity.

Sequencing was performed with immunoSEQ multiplex PCR; in TCRdb, only in-frame clones are kept and a portion is missing. The repertoire consists of some 190,000 clones, with 88% occurring once and the leading ten covering approximately 8%. Between the trimmed V and J ends, which lost 1 base and 6 bases, there was a span of 13 bases. From germline, CDR1 is SGHDN and CDR2 FVKESK. The CDR3 runs to 15 residues. The V gene is TRBV14, the J gene TRBJ2-1; weak D call: TRBD2 (6 bases). The clonotype was recovered from an adult in good health. The sample consisted of peripheral blood, taken on day 0 of AZD1222 vaccination. CDR3 loop: CASSQVTTSPNEQFF. Here the CDR3 DNA reads TGTGCCAGCAGCCAAGTCACTACTAGCCCCAATGAGCAGTTCTTC.